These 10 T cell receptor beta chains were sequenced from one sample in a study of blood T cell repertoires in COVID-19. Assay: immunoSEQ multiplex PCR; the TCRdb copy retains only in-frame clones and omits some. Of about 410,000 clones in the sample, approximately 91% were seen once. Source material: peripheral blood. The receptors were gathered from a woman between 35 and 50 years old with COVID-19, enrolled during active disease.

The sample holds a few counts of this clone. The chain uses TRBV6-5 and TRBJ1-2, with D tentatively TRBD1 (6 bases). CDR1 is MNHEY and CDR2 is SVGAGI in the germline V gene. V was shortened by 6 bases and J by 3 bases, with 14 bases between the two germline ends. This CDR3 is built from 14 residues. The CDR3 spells CASRGSGVYYGYTF. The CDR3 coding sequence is TGTGCCAGCAGGGGATCAGGGGTTTACTATGGCTACACCTTC.

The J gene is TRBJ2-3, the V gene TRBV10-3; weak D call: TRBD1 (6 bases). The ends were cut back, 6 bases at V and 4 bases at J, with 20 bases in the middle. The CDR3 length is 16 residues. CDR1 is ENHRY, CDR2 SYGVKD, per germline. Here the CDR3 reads CAISRRLAEGADTQYF. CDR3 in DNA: TGTGCCATCAGCCGCCGTCTAGCAGAGGGGGCAGATACGCAGTATTTT.

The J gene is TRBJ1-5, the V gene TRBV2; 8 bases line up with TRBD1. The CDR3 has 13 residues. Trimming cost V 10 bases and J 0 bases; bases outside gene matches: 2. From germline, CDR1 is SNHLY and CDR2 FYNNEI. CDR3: CATQGASNQPQHF. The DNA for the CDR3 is TGTGCCACCCAGGGGGCTAGCAATCAGCCCCAGCATTTT. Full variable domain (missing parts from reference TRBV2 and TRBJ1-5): EPEVTQTPSHQVTQMGQEVILRCVPISNHLYFYWYRQILGQKVEFLVSFYNNEISEKSEIFDDQFSVERPDGSNFTLKIRSTKLEDSAMYFCATQGASNQPQHFGDGTRLSIL.

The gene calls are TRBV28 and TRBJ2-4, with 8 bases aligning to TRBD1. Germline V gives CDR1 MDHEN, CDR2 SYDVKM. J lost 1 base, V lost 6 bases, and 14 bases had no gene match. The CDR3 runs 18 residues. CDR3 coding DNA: TGTGCCAGCAGACCAGACAGGGGAGGAATTCGGGCCAAAAACATTCAGTACTTC. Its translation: CASRPDRGGIRAKNIQYF.

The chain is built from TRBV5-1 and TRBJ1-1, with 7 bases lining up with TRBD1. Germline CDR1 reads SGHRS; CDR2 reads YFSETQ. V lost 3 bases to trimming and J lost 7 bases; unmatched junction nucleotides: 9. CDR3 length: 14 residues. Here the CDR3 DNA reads TGCGCCAGCAGCTCCCGGGGACAGCCTAATGAAGCTTTCTTT. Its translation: CASSSRGQPNEAFF.

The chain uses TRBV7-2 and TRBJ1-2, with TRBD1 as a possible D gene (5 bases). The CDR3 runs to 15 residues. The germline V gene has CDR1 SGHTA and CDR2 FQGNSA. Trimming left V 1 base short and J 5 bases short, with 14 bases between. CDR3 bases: TGTGCCAGCAGCTTAGAGCCAGGGCGCGGATATGGCTACACCTTC. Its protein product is CASSLEPGRGYGYTF.

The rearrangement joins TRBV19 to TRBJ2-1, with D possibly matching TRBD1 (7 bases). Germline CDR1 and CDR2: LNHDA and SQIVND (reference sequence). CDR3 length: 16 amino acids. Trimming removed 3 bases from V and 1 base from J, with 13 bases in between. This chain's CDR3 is CASSIRQGLSYNEQFF. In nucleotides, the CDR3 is TGTGCCAGTAGTATCCGACAGGGACTTTCCTACAATGAGCAGTTCTTC.

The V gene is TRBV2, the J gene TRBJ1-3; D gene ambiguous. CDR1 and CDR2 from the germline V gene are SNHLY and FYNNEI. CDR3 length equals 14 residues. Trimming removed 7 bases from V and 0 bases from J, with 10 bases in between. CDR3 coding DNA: TGTGCCAGCACCGAGCGGGGCTCTGGAAACACCATATATTTT. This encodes CASTERGSGNTIYF.

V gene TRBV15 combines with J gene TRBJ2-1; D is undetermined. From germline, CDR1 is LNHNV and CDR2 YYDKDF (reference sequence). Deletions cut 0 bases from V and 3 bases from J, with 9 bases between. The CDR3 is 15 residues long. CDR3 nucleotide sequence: TGTGCCACCAGCAGAGACAGAACGCTCTACAATGAGCAGTTCTTC. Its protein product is CATSRDRTLYNEQFF.

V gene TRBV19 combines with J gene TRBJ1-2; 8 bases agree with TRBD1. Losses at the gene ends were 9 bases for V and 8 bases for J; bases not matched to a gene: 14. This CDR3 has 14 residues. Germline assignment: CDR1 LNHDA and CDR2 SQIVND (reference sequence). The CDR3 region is CASKTGQGSGGYTF. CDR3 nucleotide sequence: TGTGCCAGCAAAACCGGACAGGGCTCTGGAGGCTACACCTTC. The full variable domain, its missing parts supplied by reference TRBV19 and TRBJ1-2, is DGGITQSPKYLFRKEGQNVTLSCEQNLNHDAMYWYRQDPGQGLRLIYYSQIVNDFQKGDIAEGYSVSREKKESFPLTVTSAQKNPTAFYLCASKTGQGSGGYTFGSGTRLTVV.